This T cell receptor (beta chain) stems from a study of T cells in Graves' hyperthyroidism and ophthalmopathy (dated by TCRdb to the late 2010s). Looking at the study overall: Peripheral blood was collected at initial diagnosis, before any treatment. A discovery cohort of approximately 100 patients, 43 with Graves' ophthalmopathy and about 58 with stable Graves' hyperthyroidism, was used to find distinguishing TCR V-J signatures. In addition, the study compared T-cell repertoires in thyroid tissue and in blood from several Graves' hyperthyroidism patients. Once sampling was done, hyperthyroidism patients were given methimazole at a starting dose of 30 mg daily, whereas ophthalmopathy patients were given high-dose intravenous methylprednisolone. The approximately 98 discovery patients were randomly divided into training and test sets at a 7:3 ratio. Prospective prediction of ophthalmopathy was tested in an independent validation cohort consisting of 18 to 20 hyperthyroidism patients and approximately 16 patients who later progressed to ophthalmopathy. The paper describes TCR Vbeta CDR3 sequencing of some 130 peripheral blood samples, made up of roughly 45 ophthalmopathy patients, approximately 76 hyperthyroidism patients and 17 progressor patients.

Graves' hyperthyroidism was defined as stable when no progression to ophthalmopathy occurred over 18 months of follow-up. The hyperthyroidism patients were between 18 and 65 years old and newly diagnosed, with a disease duration of less than 2 months. Exclusion was applied to patients with uncontrolled infections, other autoimmune diseases, pregnancy or lactation. Diagnoses were based on clinical symptoms, serum thyroxine and TRAb, thyroid ultrasound and orbital computed tomography. Ficoll-Paque density gradient centrifugation was used to isolate PBMCs from approximately 11 ml of fresh peripheral blood. Total RNA was extracted with Trizol reagent, and quality was checked on an Agilent 2100 Bioanalyzer. Trimmed from V: 5 bases; trimmed from J: 4 bases; junction bases lacking a gene match: 5. The CDR3 numbers 14 residues from cysteine through phenylalanine. Of all the DNA, just the CDR3 is kept, 42 bases in frame from base 1. CDR1 MNHEY and CDR2 SVGEGT were looked up in the germline V gene.

TCR beta CDR3 regions were amplified from RNA transcripts. The TCR CDR3 was subjected to a first round of RT-PCR using the HTBI primer set and the Qiagen OneStep RT-PCR kit. Libraries were constructed in a second round of multiplex PCR, after which size selection and purification were carried out. Paired-end sequencing of the libraries was performed with 100 bp reads on an Illumina HiSeq2000. Processing in the source paper ran as follows. SOAPnuke was used to process the raw data, throwing out any read that contained adapters or uncalled bases, had a mean Phred below 15, or lacked an exact constant-primer or identifier match. High-quality paired reads were merged with COPE v1.2.5, and unique nucleotide sequences were defined as clonotypes. Clonotypes were aligned to IMGT TRBV, TRBD and TRBJ reference segments using MiTCR v1.1. The analysis included only V-J combinations with a frequency above 0.0001, which together covered more than 98% of the repertoires. A TCS score was defined as the ratio of F50 (clonal expansion) to E x V (chaos), with BLOSUM62-based TCRdist applied between CDR3 peptides within each V-J. Welch's t-statistics and random forest reduced roughly 530 V-J features to 13, which were used in a naive Bayes classifier (R e1071). TCRdb reprocessed the public reads (quality trimming at Q25 with fastp, clone calling with MiXCR) and kept in-frame beta chains. Identical CDR3 protein sequences are pooled into one entry, listed with their most common genes and DNA. The authors' filters were not applied to this entry. The sample table shows under 450,000 distinct CDR3 sequences, and approximately 14% are seen once. Less than 15% of the sample lies in the top ten.

This clonotype was found many times. Its antigen remains undetermined. No base qualities exist here, and no much larger clone lies one base off it. Study-wide conclusions, independent of this receptor: In validation, the model predicted progression to ophthalmopathy a median of about 5.9 months before onset, with about 71% sensitivity and nearly 75% specificity. Most expanded thyroid clonotypes (frequency above 0.001) were also found in blood, which suggests that blood repertoires may mirror thyroid immune responses. A model built on a 13 V-J signature distinguished ophthalmopathy from stable hyperthyroidism, reaching about 88% sensitivity and 81.08% specificity in cross-validation and 80%/75% in testing. Sample size was not statistically predetermined, and blinding of investigators to group allocation was not performed.

Sequenced sample: blood. The V gene is TRBV6-2 or TRBV6-3 and the J gene is TRBJ2-7, with 10 bases matching TRBD1. This clonotype originated in a young woman with Graves' hyperthyroidism. The CDR3 amino acid sequence is: CASSNRDRGYEQYF. DNA sequence: TGTGCCAGCAGTAACCGGGACAGGGGTTACGAGCAGTACTTC.